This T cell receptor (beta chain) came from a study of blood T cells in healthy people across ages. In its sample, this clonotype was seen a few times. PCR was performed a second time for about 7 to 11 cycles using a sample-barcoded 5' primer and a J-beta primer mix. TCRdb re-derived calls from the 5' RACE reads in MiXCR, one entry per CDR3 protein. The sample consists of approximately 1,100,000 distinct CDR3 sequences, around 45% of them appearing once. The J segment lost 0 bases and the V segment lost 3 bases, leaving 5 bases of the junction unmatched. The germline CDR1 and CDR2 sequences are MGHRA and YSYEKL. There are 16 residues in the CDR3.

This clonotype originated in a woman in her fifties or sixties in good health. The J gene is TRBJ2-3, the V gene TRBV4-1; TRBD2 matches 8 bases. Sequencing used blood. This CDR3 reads CASSQQGLVSTDTQYF. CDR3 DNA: TGCGCCAGCAGCCAGCAGGGACTAGTCAGCACAGATACGCAGTATTTT.